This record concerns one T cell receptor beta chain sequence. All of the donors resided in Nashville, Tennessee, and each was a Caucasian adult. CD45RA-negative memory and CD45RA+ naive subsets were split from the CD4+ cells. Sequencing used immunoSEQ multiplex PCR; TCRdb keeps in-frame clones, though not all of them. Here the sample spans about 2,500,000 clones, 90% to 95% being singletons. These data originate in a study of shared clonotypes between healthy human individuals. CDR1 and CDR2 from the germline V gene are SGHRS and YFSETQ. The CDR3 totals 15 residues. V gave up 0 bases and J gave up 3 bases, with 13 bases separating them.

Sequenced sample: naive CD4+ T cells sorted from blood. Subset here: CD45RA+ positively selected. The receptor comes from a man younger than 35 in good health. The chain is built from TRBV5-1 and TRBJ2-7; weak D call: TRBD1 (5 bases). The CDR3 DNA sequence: TGCGCCAGCAGCTTGGCCCCAGGACACAACTACGAGCAGTACTTC. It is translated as CASSLAPGHNYEQYF. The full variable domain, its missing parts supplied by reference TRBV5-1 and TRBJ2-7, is KAGVTQTPRYLIKTRGQQVTLSCSPISGHRSVSWYQQTPGQGLQFLFEYFSETQRNKGNFPGRFSGRQFSNSRSEMNVSTLELGDSALYLCASSLAPGHNYEQYFGPGTRLTVT.